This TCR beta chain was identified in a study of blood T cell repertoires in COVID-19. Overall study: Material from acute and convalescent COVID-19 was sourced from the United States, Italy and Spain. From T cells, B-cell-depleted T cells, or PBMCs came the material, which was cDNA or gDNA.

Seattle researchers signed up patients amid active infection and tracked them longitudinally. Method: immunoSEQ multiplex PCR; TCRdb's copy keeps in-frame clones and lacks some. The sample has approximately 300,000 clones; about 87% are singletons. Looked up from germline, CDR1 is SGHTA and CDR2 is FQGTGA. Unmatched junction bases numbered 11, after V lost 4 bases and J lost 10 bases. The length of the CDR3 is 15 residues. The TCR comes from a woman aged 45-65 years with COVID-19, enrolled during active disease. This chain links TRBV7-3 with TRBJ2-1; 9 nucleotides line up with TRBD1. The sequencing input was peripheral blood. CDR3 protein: CASSSEGQGLREQFF. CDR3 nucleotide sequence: TGTGCCAGCAGCTCCGAGGGACAGGGTTTGAGGGAGCAGTTCTTC.